These T cell receptor beta chains were read from a single sample in a study of blood T cells in healthy people across ages. TCRdb used MiXCR to reprocess the 5' RACE reads, holding one entry per CDR3 protein. The table has 700,000 or so distinct CDR3 sequences, around 38% seen once; the top ten hold around 30%. The sample taken for sequencing was blood. These receptors came from a man older than 75 in good health. The CDR3 runs from the conserved cysteine through the conserved F or W. The order of the fields is CDR3 DNA, CDR3 protein, V gene, clone size, J gene, D gene. D genes are given only for firm matches. Clone size is not always given. Where it is, it says once, few, many or a class for expanded clones.

DNA: TGTGCCAGCAGCTTAAGGGGCGTGACAGGGAGGTCGAATGAAAAACTGTTTTTT; CDR3: CASSLRGVTGRSNEKLFF; V: TRBV7-2; size: NA; J: TRBJ1-4; D: TRBD1
DNA: TGTGCCAGCAGTTACAGGAGCGGGGAGCGAACCTCCTACGAGCAGTACTTC; CDR3: CASSYRSGERTSYEQYF; V: TRBV6-2/TRBV6-3; size: NA; J: TRBJ2-7; D: TRBD2
DNA: TGCAGCGTTGAGACTAGCGGGAGCCCCTACGAGCAGTACTTC; CDR3: CSVETSGSPYEQYF; V: TRBV29-1; size: NA; J: TRBJ2-7; D: TRBD2
DNA: TGTGCCAGCAGTTACACCAAGGAGACAGGGACTAGCACAGATACGCAGTATTTT; CDR3: CASSYTKETGTSTDTQYF; V: TRBV6-2/TRBV6-3; size: NA; J: TRBJ2-3; D: NA
DNA: TGTGCCGGCAGCCAAAGGCGACAGGAAGAGACCCAGTACTTC; CDR3: CAGSQRRQEETQYF; V: TRBV3-1; size: NA; J: TRBJ2-5; D: NA
DNA: TGTGCCAGCAGCTATAGCGGGAAGTTCAACAATGAGCAGTTCTTC; CDR3: CASSYSGKFNNEQFF; V: TRBV28; size: NA; J: TRBJ2-1; D: TRBD2
DNA: TGTGCCAGCAGCCAAGCTGCGGGAGGGGGCAATGAGCAGTTCTTC; CDR3: CASSQAAGGGNEQFF; V: TRBV14; size: NA; J: TRBJ2-1; D: TRBD2
DNA: TGTGCCAGCAGTCTTAGCGTGGGGGGCCGGGAGACCCAGTACTTC; CDR3: CASSLSVGGRETQYF; V: TRBV7-2; size: few; J: TRBJ2-5; D: NA
DNA: TGTGCCAGCAGCTTGGTTTGGCAGGGAAGCACAGATACGCAGTATTTT; CDR3: CASSLVWQGSTDTQYF; V: TRBV5-6; size: NA; J: TRBJ2-3; D: NA
DNA: TGTGCCAGCGAGCGAGAGGGAGTATCACGGATTCTGTACTTC; CDR3: CASEREGVSRILYF; V: TRBV2; size: NA; J: TRBJ2-4; D: NA
DNA: TGTGCCAGCAGCCTAGCGGCGGGGTCAGGAGGCGGCTCCTACGAGCAGTACTTC; CDR3: CASSLAAGSGGGSYEQYF; V: TRBV7-2; size: many; J: TRBJ2-7; D: TRBD2
DNA: TGCGCCAGCAGCCCGAGCTCTAGCGGGGGACCAACAGATACGCAGTATTTT; CDR3: CASSPSSSGGPTDTQYF; V: TRBV4-1; size: many; J: TRBJ2-3; D: TRBD2
DNA: TGTGCCAGCAGAGACCGGACAGGAGCTAACTATGGCTACACCTTC; CDR3: CASRDRTGANYGYTF; V: TRBV6-6; size: NA; J: TRBJ1-2; D: TRBD1
DNA: TGTGCCAGCAGCCCCAGACAGGGGATAGGTCAGCCCCAGCATTTT; CDR3: CASSPRQGIGQPQHF; V: TRBV3-1; size: NA; J: TRBJ1-5; D: TRBD1
DNA: TGTGCCAGCAGCTTGGCCAGGACTATGGGCAATGAGCAGTTCTTC; CDR3: CASSLARTMGNEQFF; V: TRBV11-2; size: few; J: TRBJ2-1; D: NA
DNA: TGTGCCAGCAGCTTGAGGATCGCGGGGGGTGGGTCAGATACGCAGTATTTT; CDR3: CASSLRIAGGGSDTQYF; V: TRBV7-8; size: NA; J: TRBJ2-3; D: TRBD2
DNA: TGTGCCAGCAGCGTACTCCACAGGGAAGGTTACAATGAGCAGTTCTTC; CDR3: CASSVLHREGYNEQFF; V: TRBV9; size: few; J: TRBJ2-1; D: NA
DNA: TGTGCCAGCAGCTTAGGCAGGGGAGTAGGTAATGAGCAGTTCTTC; CDR3: CASSLGRGVGNEQFF; V: TRBV7-9; size: NA; J: TRBJ2-1; D: NA
DNA: TGTGCCATCAGGGGGGACAGGTCCTACGAGCAGTACTTC; CDR3: CAIRGDRSYEQYF; V: TRBV10-3; size: many; J: TRBJ2-7; D: TRBD1
DNA: TGTGCCTGGAGTGTGTCCAGGTCCTACGAGCAGTACTTC; CDR3: CAWSVSRSYEQYF; V: TRBV30; size: NA; J: TRBJ2-7; D: NA
DNA: TGTGCCAGCAGGGGGGCCTCTGGAAACACCATATATTTT; CDR3: CASRGASGNTIYF; V: TRBV25-1; size: NA; J: TRBJ1-3; D: NA
DNA: TGTGCCAGCAGCCCTTTTTACAATGAGCAGTTCTTC; CDR3: CASSPFYNEQFF; V: TRBV2; size: NA; J: TRBJ2-1; D: NA
DNA: TGTGCCAGCAGCAATTTGGCAGGGGCCTTTACCTACGAGCAGTACTTC; CDR3: CASSNLAGAFTYEQYF; V: TRBV5-6; size: few; J: TRBJ2-7; D: NA
DNA: TGTGCCACCAGCAAATTGGACAGGGGGCGCGAGCAGTACTTC; CDR3: CATSKLDRGREQYF; V: TRBV15; size: NA; J: TRBJ2-7; D: TRBD1
DNA: TGTGCCAGCAGTCGGGTTGCCCAAGAGACCCAGTACTTC; CDR3: CASSRVAQETQYF; V: TRBV6-1; size: NA; J: TRBJ2-5; D: NA
DNA: TGCAGTGCTAGAGCCCCACCGGGACAACAAATCAATCAGCCCCAGCATTTT; CDR3: CSARAPPGQQINQPQHF; V: TRBV20-1; size: NA; J: TRBJ1-5; D: NA
DNA: TGCAGCGTTCTCAGCAGGAGGTGGGTCGATGAGCAGTTCTTC; CDR3: CSVLSRRWVDEQFF; V: TRBV29-1; size: NA; J: TRBJ2-1; D: NA
DNA: TGTGCCAGCAGTGAAGGGGGGCGCGTCTATGGCTACACCTTC; CDR3: CASSEGGRVYGYTF; V: TRBV6-1; size: NA; J: TRBJ1-2; D: NA
DNA: TGTGCCAGCAGTCATCCCTCCGGGACGGGGGCAACTAATGAAAAACTGTTTTTT; CDR3: CASSHPSGTGATNEKLFF; V: TRBV4-2; size: NA; J: TRBJ1-4; D: NA
DNA: TGCAGCGGAAAAGACAGGCCCAACACTGAAGCTTTCTTT; CDR3: CSGKDRPNTEAFF; V: TRBV29-1; size: NA; J: TRBJ1-1; D: NA
DNA: TGTGCCAGCAGTGAGGGCCCTTTGAGCAATCAGCCCCAGCATTTT; CDR3: CASSEGPLSNQPQHF; V: TRBV6-1; size: NA; J: TRBJ1-5; D: NA
DNA: TGTGCCAGCAGCGTAGCAACTAGCGGGGGGGCAGATACGCAGTATTTT; CDR3: CASSVATSGGADTQYF; V: TRBV9; size: NA; J: TRBJ2-3; D: TRBD2
DNA: TGTGCCAGCAGTGATGACGGGGCTGCCTACAATGAGCAGTTCTTC; CDR3: CASSDDGAAYNEQFF; V: TRBV2; size: many; J: TRBJ2-1; D: NA
DNA: TGTGCCAGCACCCCGAGAGAGGGAGGGGATACGCAGTATTTT; CDR3: CASTPREGGDTQYF; V: TRBV12-3/TRBV12-4; size: once; J: TRBJ2-3; D: TRBD2
DNA: TGTGCTAGCAGCCCAACAGGGAAGAAAGAGACCCAGTACTTC; CDR3: CASSPTGKKETQYF; V: TRBV7-7; size: many; J: TRBJ2-5; D: NA
DNA: TGTGCCAGCAGTCCACACTTTGGGACTAGCGGGAGACCAAACGAGAACGAGCAGTACTTC; CDR3: CASSPHFGTSGRPNENEQYF; V: TRBV27; size: NA; J: TRBJ2-7; D: TRBD2
DNA: TGTGCCAGCAGTTTATCCCCCCCGGGACAGAGGGAACAAGAGACCCAGTACTTC; CDR3: CASSLSPPGQREQETQYF; V: TRBV27; size: NA; J: TRBJ2-5; D: TRBD1
DNA: TGTGCCAGCAGTTACTCGAAAGAGACGGGAGCGCGCAATGAGCAGTACTTC; CDR3: CASSYSKETGARNEQYF; V: TRBV6-6; size: NA; J: TRBJ2-7; D: NA
DNA: TGTGCCAGCAGCCTTGGAGGGGCGGGAGCTAAGACGCAGTATTTT; CDR3: CASSLGGAGAKTQYF; V: TRBV11-3; size: NA; J: TRBJ2-3; D: TRBD2
DNA: TGCGCCAGCAGCGATTCCCTAGAAACCGGGGAGCTGTTTTTT; CDR3: CASSDSLETGELFF; V: TRBV5-1; size: NA; J: TRBJ2-2; D: NA
DNA: TGTGCCAGCAGCTTAGCACAGGGGGCTAGCTCTGGGGCCAACGTCCTGACTTTC; CDR3: CASSLAQGASSGANVLTF; V: TRBV7-9; size: NA; J: TRBJ2-6; D: TRBD1
DNA: TGTGCCAGCTCACCGGGACAGGGGGCTTTCCACAATGAGCAGTTCTTC; CDR3: CASSPGQGAFHNEQFF; V: TRBV18; size: once; J: TRBJ2-1; D: TRBD1
DNA: TGTGCCAGCAGCTTAATTCCCCTAGCGGGAAACAATGAGCAGTTCTTC; CDR3: CASSLIPLAGNNEQFF; V: TRBV7-2; size: few; J: TRBJ2-1; D: TRBD2
DNA: TGCAGTGCAGACGGGCGACTAGCCGGGGAGACCCAGTACTTC; CDR3: CSADGRLAGETQYF; V: TRBV20-1; size: few; J: TRBJ2-5; D: TRBD2
DNA: TGTGCCAGCAGCCACCAGACAGCCGGCGATGGCTACACCTTC; CDR3: CASSHQTAGDGYTF; V: TRBV14; size: NA; J: TRBJ1-2; D: NA
DNA: TGTGCCAGTAGTATCGACAGGGGAATCGTTGGCTACACCTTC; CDR3: CASSIDRGIVGYTF; V: TRBV19; size: few; J: TRBJ1-2; D: TRBD1
DNA: TGTGCCAGCAGGATCCGGGACAGCGGGGCCAACGTCCTGACTTTC; CDR3: CASRIRDSGANVLTF; V: TRBV3-1; size: NA; J: TRBJ2-6; D: TRBD1
DNA: TGTGCCAGCAGCCTGACTGGCAGCCAAGAGACCCAGTACTTC; CDR3: CASSLTGSQETQYF; V: TRBV6-2/TRBV6-3; size: many; J: TRBJ2-5; D: NA